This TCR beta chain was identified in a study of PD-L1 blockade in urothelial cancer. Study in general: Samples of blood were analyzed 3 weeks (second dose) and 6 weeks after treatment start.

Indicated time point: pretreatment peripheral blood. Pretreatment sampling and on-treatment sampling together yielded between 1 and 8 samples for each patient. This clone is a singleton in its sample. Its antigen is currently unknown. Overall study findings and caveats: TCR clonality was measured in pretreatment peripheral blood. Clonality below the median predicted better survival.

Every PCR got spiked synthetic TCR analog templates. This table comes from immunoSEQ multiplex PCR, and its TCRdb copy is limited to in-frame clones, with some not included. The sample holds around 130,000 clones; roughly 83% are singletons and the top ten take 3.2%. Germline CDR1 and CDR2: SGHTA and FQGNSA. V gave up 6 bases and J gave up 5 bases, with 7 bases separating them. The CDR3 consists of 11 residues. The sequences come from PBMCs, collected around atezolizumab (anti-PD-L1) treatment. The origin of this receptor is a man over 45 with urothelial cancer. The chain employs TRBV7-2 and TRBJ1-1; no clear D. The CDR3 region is CASRGGTEAFF. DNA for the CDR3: TGTGCCAGCAGGGGAGGGACTGAAGCTTTCTTT.